The 22 T cell receptor beta chains presented below share a single source sample, sequenced in a study of blood T cell repertoires in COVID-19. Data came from immunoSEQ multiplex PCR; TCRdb stores just in-frame clones and leaves some out. The data contain approximately 66,000 clones, around 84% of them singletons. Sample: peripheral blood. These receptor sequences come from a man aged 50-60 years with active COVID-19.

This clone was detected once. This chain connects TRBV27 to TRBJ2-1; no reliable D call. The germline V gene has CDR1 MNHEY and CDR2 SMNVEV (reference sequence). Deletions cut 3 bases from V and 5 bases from J, with 14 bases between. The CDR3 totals 15 residues. The CDR3 loop is CASSFRRGGNNEQFF. CDR3 bases: TGTGCCAGCAGTTTTCGTCGAGGCGGAAACAATGAGCAGTTCTTC.

The chain has TRBV6-1 and TRBJ2-1, with D possibly being TRBD1 (5 bases). Germline values: CDR1 MNHNS, CDR2 SASEGT. The length of the CDR3 is 16 residues. V gave up 4 bases and J gave up 5 bases, with 18 bases separating them. In DNA, the CDR3 is TGTGCCAGCAGTGGGGGCCTGGGCCAAGGGAACAATGAGCAGTTCTTC. As protein: CASSGGLGQGNNEQFF.

In this sample, this clone turned up a few times. V gene TRBV4-2 combines with J gene TRBJ2-7, with TRBD1 as a possible D gene (5 bases). With 4 bases removed from V and 0 bases from J, the gap between germline ends came to 10 bases. The CDR3 has 14 amino acids. Germline V gene sequence: CDR1 LGHNA, CDR2 YNFKEQ. CDR3 sequence reads: CASSPATASYEQYF. The CDR3 DNA reads TGTGCCAGCAGCCCCGCGACAGCCTCCTACGAGCAGTACTTC.

The chain couples TRBV21-1 to TRBJ1-4; TRBD1 is the table's D call, not checked against the DNA. TRBV21-1 has pseudogene status. The CDR3 is 11 residues long. The CDR3 spells CASSRQGKLFF. The CDR3, as DNA: TGTGCCAGCAGCAGACAGGGAAAACTGTTTTTT.

The chain links TRBV6-5 to TRBJ2-5; D is possibly TRBD2 (6 bases). Trimming stripped 6 bases from V and 0 bases from J, with 14 bases between. The length of the CDR3 is 15 residues. Germline CDR1 is MNHEY and CDR2 is SVGAGI. The CDR3 DNA is TGTGCCAGCAGCTCGCCACGGGAGTACCAAGAGACCCAGTACTTC. Translated: CASSSPREYQETQYF.

The chain uses TRBV3-1 (or the pseudogene TRBV3-2) and TRBJ2-3; 9 nucleotides agree with TRBD2. The CDR3 contains 16 residues. CDR1 and CDR2 (germline): LGHDT, YNNKEL (reference sequence). With 0 bases clipped from V and 9 bases from J, the junction kept 10 bases outside the gene matches. The CDR3 DNA reads as TGTGCCAGCAGCCAAGATGCCCTAGCGGGATCCCGGACGCAGTATTTT. This encodes CASSQDALAGSRTQYF.

The chain links TRBV13 to TRBJ1-6, with 11 bases aligning to TRBD1. V dropped 5 bases and J dropped 9; count of bases not matched to a gene: 6. The CDR3 covers 15 residues. Germline loops: CDR1 PRHDT, CDR2 FYEKMQ (reference sequence). CDR3 nucleotide sequence: TGTGCCAGCAGCCCCCGGACAGGGGGCTTTTCACCCCTCCACTTT. This gives the protein CASSPRTGGFSPLHF.

The V gene is TRBV11-3, the J gene TRBJ2-2, with a possible D match to TRBD2 (6 bases). CDR3 length: 14 amino acids. Trimming stripped 5 bases from V and 5 bases from J, with 12 bases between. Germline loops: CDR1 SGHNT, CDR2 YENEEA. CDR3 DNA: TGTGCCAGCAGCCTTGGCGGGGTGACCGGGGAGCTGTTTTTT. Its protein product is CASSLGGVTGELFF.

V gene TRBV24-1 combines with J gene TRBJ2-7; tentatively, D is TRBD2 (5 bases). V dropped 12 bases and J dropped 5 bases, with 25 bases sitting between them. The CDR3 is made up of 15 amino acids. Per the germline V gene, CDR1 is KGHDR and CDR2 is SFDVKD. The chain's CDR3 is CAGWTVQGMTDEQYV. DNA of the CDR3: TGTGCCGGATGGACTGTTCAAGGAATGACTGACGAGCAGTACGTC.

V and J are TRBV5-8 and TRBJ2-7, with D tentatively TRBD2 (5 bases). V shed 3 bases and J shed 4 bases, with 11 bases lying between them. Per the germline V gene, CDR1 is SGHTS and CDR2 is YDEGEE. The CDR3 runs to 13 residues. The CDR3: CASSSPGIYEQYV. As DNA, the CDR3 is TGTGCCAGCAGCTCACCGGGGATTTACGAGCAGTACGTC.

The rearrangement links TRBV6-1 to TRBJ2-1; the match to TRBD1 covers 7 bases. Germline assignment: CDR1 MNHNS and CDR2 SASEGT. V was pared by 1 base and J by 12 bases, with 3 bases of the junction left unmatched. CDR3 length: 12 residues. CDR3: CASSEDRGRQFF. The CDR3 DNA reads as TGTGCCAGCAGTGAAGATAGGGGGCGGCAGTTCTTC.

This rearrangement joins TRBV12-5 to TRBJ1-6; TRBD1 might be the D (6 bases). The CDR3 totals 18 residues. Trimming left V 1 base short and J 7 bases short, with 20 bases between. The germline V gene encodes CDR1 LGHNT and CDR2 FRNRAP. Written as DNA, the CDR3 is TGTGCTAGTGGTTTGGCCCTTATGGTTGACAGGATAAATTCACCCCTCCACTTT. It codes for CASGLALMVDRINSPLHF.

The chain is built from TRBV10-3 and TRBJ2-3; TRBD2 agrees at 12 bases. In germline, CDR1 is ENHRY, CDR2 SYGVKD. This CDR3 contains 17 residues. V dropped 0 bases and J dropped 6; count of bases not matched to a gene: 7. The CDR3 sequence is CAISESVTSGSTDTQYF. CDR3 in DNA: TGTGCCATCAGTGAGTCGGTGACTAGCGGGAGTACTGATACGCAGTATTTT.

The genes are TRBV5-4 and TRBJ2-3; possible D gene TRBD2, 5 bases. The CDR3 loop spans 13 amino acids. Trimming shortened V by 4 bases and J by 6 bases, and 12 bases separated the two germline ends. From germline, CDR1 is SGHNT and CDR2 YYREEE (reference sequence). The CDR3 nucleotides read TGTGCCAGCAGCGACGGACGGAGGGATACGCAGTATTTT. Its translation is CASSDGRRDTQYF.

The chain is built from TRBV19 and TRBJ2-4; TRBD1 aligns across 7 bases. Germline CDR1 is LNHDA and CDR2 is SQIVND (reference sequence). V gave up 8 bases and J gave up 3 bases; unmatched junction bases: 7. CDR3 length: 14 amino acids. CDR3 loop: CASSSGTDKNIQYF. The CDR3 region has the DNA TGTGCCAGTTCGTCCGGGACAGACAAAAACATTCAGTACTTC. The full variable domain, its missing parts supplied by reference TRBV19 and TRBJ2-4, is DGGITQSPKYLFRKEGQNVTLSCEQNLNHDAMYWYRQDPGQGLRLIYYSQIVNDFQKGDIAEGYSVSREKKESFPLTVTSAQKNPTAFYLCASSSGTDKNIQYFGAGTRLSVL.

The J gene is TRBJ2-3, the V gene TRBV15; D is undetermined. This CDR3 contains 16 residues. V dropped 0 bases and J dropped 0 bases, with 10 bases sitting between them. The V gene's germline CDR1 is LNHNV and CDR2 YYDKDF (reference sequence). The CDR3 DNA sequence: TGTGCCACCAGCAGAGATTTGCAGATTAGCACAGATACGCAGTATTTT. This translates into CATSRDLQISTDTQYF.

This chain links TRBV2 with TRBJ2-7; no clear D gene. This CDR3 is 14 amino acids long. Germline CDR1 is SNHLY and CDR2 is FYNNEI. V lost 7 bases, J lost 4 bases, and 17 bases lay in between. This CDR3 reads CASTLDPFRYEQYV. The CDR3, as DNA: TGTGCCAGCACCTTAGATCCCTTCAGGTACGAGCAGTACGTC.

The rearrangement links TRBV7-2 to TRBJ2-2, with D perhaps matching TRBD2 (6 bases). Trimming left V 3 bases short and J 7 bases short, with 9 bases between. CDR1 is SGHTA, CDR2 FQGNSA, per germline. CDR3 length: 13 amino acids. CDR3 in amino acids: CASSLGGVGELFF. The CDR3 nucleotides read TGTGCCAGCAGCTTGGGGGGAGTCGGGGAGCTGTTTTTT.

The chain employs TRBV6-5 and TRBJ2-1; 11 bases line up with TRBD1. The CDR3 is made up of 13 amino acids. V lost 10 bases to trimming and J lost 7 bases; unmatched junction nucleotides: 6. The germline CDR1 and CDR2 sequences are MNHEY and SVGAGI. Written as DNA, the CDR3 is TGTGCCACCGGACAGGGGGCGAGTAATGAGCAGTTCTTC. It is translated as CATGQGASNEQFF.

This chain connects TRBV5-1 to TRBJ1-1; 7 positions agree with TRBD1. After removal of 4 bases from V and 1 base from J, the junction contained 7 bases not matched to a gene. In germline, CDR1 is SGHRS, CDR2 YFSETQ. The CDR3 totals 15 residues. The CDR3 is CASSLTGDWNTEAFF. DNA for the CDR3: TGCGCCAGCAGCCTAACAGGGGATTGGAACACTGAAGCTTTCTTT.

The chain uses TRBV6-2 or TRBV6-3 and TRBJ1-2, with D possibly being TRBD1 (5 bases). Deletions cut 2 bases from V and 4 bases from J, with 14 bases between. The CDR3 covers 15 residues. Germline V CDR1 and CDR2: MNHEY, SVGEGT. This CDR3 reads CASSYSQGSIYGYTF. DNA of the CDR3: TGTGCCAGCAGTTACAGTCAGGGATCAATCTATGGCTACACCTTC.

The chain links TRBV28 to TRBJ2-1, with 8 bases aligning to TRBD2. CDR1 and CDR2 (germline): MDHEN, SYDVKM. Germline trimming cut 6 bases from V and 6 bases from J; bases unmatched to any gene: 4. This CDR3 region has 13 residues. The CDR3 sequence: CASRSGGLNEQFF. As DNA, the CDR3 is TGTGCCAGCAGGTCGGGAGGGCTCAATGAGCAGTTCTTC.